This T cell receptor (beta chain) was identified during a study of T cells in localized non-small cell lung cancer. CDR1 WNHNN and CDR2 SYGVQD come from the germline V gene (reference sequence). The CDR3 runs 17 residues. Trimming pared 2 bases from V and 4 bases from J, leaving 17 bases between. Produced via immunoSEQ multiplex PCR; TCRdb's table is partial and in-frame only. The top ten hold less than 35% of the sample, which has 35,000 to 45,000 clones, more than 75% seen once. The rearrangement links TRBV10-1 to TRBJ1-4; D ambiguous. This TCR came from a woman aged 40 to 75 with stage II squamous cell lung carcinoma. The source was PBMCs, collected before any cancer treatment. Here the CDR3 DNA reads TGCGCCAGCAGTGAGGAAAGTCTAGTGAAACATAATGAAAAACTGTTTTTT. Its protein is CASSEESLVKHNEKLFF.